This T cell receptor (beta chain) was retrieved from a study of blood T cell repertoires in COVID-19. Study summary: The United States, Italy and Spain were the sources of the acute and convalescent COVID-19 samples. T cells, B-cell-depleted T cells, or PBMCs provided the cDNA or gDNA that served as material.

Original methodology: For nucleated cells, counts were estimated from reference gene primer amplification. Assay: immunoSEQ multiplex PCR; the TCRdb copy retains only in-frame clones and omits some. V and J calls and clone size are given by that table; D and trimming were obtained from the DNA. The repertoire holds around 80,000 clones, with about 93% as singletons. Sequenced input: peripheral blood. The source of this sequence is a woman of 80 years or more with acute or convalescent COVID-19.

CDR3 DNA: TGTGCCAGCAGCTTATTCCCCAGGGCCCACTATGGCTACACCTTC. This sequence encodes CASSLFPRAHYGYTF. The chain employs TRBV7-2 and TRBJ1-2; weak D call: TRBD1 (5 bases). V shed 2 bases and J shed 3 bases, with 13 bases lying between them. Germline loops: CDR1 SGHTA, CDR2 FQGNSA. The CDR3 covers 15 residues.